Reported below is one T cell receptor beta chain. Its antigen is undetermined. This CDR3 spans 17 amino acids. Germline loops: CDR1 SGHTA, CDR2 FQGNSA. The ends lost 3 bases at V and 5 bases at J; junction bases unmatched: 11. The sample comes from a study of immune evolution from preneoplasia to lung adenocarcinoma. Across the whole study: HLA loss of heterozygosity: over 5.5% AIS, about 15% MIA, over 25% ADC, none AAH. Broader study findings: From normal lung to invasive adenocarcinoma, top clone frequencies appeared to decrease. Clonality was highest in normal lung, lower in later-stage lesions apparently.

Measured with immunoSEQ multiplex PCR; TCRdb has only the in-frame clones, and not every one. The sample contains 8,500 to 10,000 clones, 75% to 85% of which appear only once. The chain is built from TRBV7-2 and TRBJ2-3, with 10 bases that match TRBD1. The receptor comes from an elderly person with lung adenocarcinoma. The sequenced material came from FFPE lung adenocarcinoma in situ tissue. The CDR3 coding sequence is TGTGCCAGCAGCTTGAGGGCCGGGACAGGGGTGGGAGATACGCAGTATTTT. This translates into CASSLRAGTGVGDTQYF.